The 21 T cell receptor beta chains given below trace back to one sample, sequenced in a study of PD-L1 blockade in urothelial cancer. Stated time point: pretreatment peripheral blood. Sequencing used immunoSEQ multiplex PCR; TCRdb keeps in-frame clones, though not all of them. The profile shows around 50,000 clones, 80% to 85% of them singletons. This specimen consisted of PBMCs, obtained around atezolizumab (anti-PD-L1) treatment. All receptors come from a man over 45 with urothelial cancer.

The DNA of the CDR3 is TGTGCCAGCAGCCCAGGACAGGGCCGGTACACTGAAGCTTTCTTT. It translates to CASSPGQGRYTEAFF. The chain joins TRBV7-2 to TRBJ1-1, with 8 bases identical to TRBD1. The CDR3 sequence is 15 residues long. With 5 bases clipped from V and 3 bases from J, the junction kept 8 bases outside the gene matches. Per germline, CDR1 SGHTA and CDR2 FQGNSA.

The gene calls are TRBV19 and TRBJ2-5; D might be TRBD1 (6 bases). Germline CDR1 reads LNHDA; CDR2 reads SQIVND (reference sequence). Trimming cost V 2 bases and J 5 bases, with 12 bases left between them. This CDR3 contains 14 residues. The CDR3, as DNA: TGTGCCAGTAGTATACGGGGACACGAGGAGACCCAGTACTTC. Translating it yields CASSIRGHEETQYF.

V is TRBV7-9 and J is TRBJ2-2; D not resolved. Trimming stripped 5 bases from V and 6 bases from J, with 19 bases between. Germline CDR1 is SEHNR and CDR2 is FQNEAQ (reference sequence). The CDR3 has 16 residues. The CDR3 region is CASSPRRSASAGELFF. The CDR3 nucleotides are TGTGCCAGCAGCCCCCGGCGGAGCGCGTCAGCCGGGGAGCTGTTTTTT. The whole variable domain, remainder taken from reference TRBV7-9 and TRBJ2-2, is DTGVSQNPRHKITKRGQNVTFRCDPISEHNRLYWYRQTLGQGPEFLTYFQNEAQLEKSRLLSDRFSAERPKGSFSTLEIQRTEQGDSAMYLCASSPRRSASAGELFFGEGSRLTVL.

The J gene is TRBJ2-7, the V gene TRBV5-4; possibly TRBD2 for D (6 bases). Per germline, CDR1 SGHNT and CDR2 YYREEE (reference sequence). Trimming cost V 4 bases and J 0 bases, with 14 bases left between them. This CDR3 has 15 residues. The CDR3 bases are TGTGCCAGCAGCCCTGGGGGGAGGAGCTCCTACGAGCAGTACTTC. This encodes CASSPGGRSSYEQYF.

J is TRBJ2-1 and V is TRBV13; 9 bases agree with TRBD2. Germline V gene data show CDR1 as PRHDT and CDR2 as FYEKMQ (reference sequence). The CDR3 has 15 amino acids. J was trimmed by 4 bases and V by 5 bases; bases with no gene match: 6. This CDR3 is CASSGSGGHYNEQFF. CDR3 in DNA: TGTGCCAGCAGCGGGAGCGGGGGGCATTACAATGAGCAGTTCTTC.

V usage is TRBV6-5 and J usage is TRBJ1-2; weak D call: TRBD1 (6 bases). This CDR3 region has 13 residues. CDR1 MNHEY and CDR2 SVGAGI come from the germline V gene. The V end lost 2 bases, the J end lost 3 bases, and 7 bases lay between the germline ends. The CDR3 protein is CASSYEGDYGYTF. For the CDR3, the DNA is TGTGCCAGCAGTTACGAGGGGGACTATGGCTACACCTTC.

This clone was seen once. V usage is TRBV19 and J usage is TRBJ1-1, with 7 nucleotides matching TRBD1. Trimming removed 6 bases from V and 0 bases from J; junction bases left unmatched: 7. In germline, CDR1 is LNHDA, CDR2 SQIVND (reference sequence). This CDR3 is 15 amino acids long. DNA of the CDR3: TGTGCCAGTAGCAAAAAACAGGGGATGAACACTGAAGCTTTCTTT. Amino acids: CASSKKQGMNTEAFF. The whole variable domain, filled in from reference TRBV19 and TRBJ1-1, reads DGGITQSPKYLFRKEGQNVTLSCEQNLNHDAMYWYRQDPGQGLRLIYYSQIVNDFQKGDIAEGYSVSREKKESFPLTVTSAQKNPTAFYLCASSKKQGMNTEAFFGQGTRLTVV.

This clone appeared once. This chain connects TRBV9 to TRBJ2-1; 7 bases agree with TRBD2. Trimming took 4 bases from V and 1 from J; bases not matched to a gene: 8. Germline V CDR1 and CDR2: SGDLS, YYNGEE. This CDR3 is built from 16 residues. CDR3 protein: CASSSRPSGSYNEQFF. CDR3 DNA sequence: TGTGCCAGCAGCTCTCGTCCTAGCGGTTCCTACAATGAGCAGTTCTTC.

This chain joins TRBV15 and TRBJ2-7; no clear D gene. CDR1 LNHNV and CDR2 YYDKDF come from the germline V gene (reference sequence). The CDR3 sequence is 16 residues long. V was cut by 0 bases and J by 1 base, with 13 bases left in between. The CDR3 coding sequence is TGTGCCACCAGCAGAGATAGAGCAGGCCCTTCCTACGAGCAGTACTTC. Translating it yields CATSRDRAGPSYEQYF.

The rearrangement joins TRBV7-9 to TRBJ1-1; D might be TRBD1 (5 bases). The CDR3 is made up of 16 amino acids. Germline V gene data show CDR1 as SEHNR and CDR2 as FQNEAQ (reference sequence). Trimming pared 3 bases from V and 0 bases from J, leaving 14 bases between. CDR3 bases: TGTGCCAGCAGCTTCCTGTCAGGGAGGATGAACACTGAAGCTTTCTTT. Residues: CASSFLSGRMNTEAFF.

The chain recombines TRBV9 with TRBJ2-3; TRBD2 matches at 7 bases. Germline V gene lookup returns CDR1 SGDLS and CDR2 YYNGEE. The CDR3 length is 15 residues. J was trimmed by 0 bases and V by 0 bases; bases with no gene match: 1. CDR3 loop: CASSVGAGSTDTQYF. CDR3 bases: TGTGCCAGCAGCGTAGGAGCGGGGAGCACAGATACGCAGTATTTT.

The CDR3 sequence: CASSQLGLSNTEAFF. CDR3 DNA: TGCGCCAGCAGCCAGTTGGGACTTTCGAACACTGAAGCTTTCTTT. The chain carries TRBV4-1 and TRBJ1-1; tentatively, D is TRBD1 (5 bases). The V gene's germline CDR1 is MGHRA and CDR2 YSYEKL. V was trimmed by 3 bases and J by 1 base, leaving 12 bases between them. This CDR3 is built from 15 residues.

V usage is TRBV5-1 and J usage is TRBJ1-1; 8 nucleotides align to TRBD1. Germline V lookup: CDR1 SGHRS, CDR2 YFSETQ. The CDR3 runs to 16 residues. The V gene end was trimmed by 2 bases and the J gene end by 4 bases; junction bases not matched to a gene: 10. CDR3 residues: CASSLGAGGRSTEAFF. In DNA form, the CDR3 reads TGCGCCAGCAGCTTAGGGGCAGGGGGCAGGAGCACTGAAGCTTTCTTT.

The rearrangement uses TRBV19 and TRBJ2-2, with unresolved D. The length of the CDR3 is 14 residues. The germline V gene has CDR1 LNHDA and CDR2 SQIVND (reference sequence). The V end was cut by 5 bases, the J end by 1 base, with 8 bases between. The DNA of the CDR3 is TGTGCCAGTAGTTTTAGCCTGAACACCGGGGAGCTGTTTTTT. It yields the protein CASSFSLNTGELFF.

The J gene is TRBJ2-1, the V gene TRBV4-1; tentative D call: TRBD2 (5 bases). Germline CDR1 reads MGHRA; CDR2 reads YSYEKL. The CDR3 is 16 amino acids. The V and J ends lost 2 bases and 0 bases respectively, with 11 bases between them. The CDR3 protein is CASSQPDWSSYNEQFF. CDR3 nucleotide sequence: TGCGCCAGCAGCCAACCGGACTGGAGCTCCTACAATGAGCAGTTCTTC.

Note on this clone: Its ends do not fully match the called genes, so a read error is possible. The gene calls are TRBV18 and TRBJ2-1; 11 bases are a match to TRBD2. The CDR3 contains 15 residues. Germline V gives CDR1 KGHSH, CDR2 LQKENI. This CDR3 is CAGSPQTSGSNEQFF. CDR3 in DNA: TGTGCCGGCTCACCTCAAACTAGCGGGAGCAATGAGCAGTTCTTC.

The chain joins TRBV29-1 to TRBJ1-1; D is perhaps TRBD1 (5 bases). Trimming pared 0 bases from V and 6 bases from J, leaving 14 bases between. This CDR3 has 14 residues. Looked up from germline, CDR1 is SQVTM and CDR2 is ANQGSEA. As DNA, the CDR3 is TGCAGCGTTGAAGAAGGGGCCCAGAGATCTGAAGCTTTCTTT. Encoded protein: CSVEEGAQRSEAFF.

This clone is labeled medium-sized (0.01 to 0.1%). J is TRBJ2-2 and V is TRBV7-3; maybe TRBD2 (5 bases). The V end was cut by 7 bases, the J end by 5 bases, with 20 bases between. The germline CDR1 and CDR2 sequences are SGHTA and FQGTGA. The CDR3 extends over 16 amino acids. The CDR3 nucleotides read TGTGCCAGCACCCCCAACCCCACTAGTGCTACCGGGGAGCTGTTTTTT. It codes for CASTPNPTSATGELFF. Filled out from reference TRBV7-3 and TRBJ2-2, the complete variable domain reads GAGVSQTPSNKVTEKGKYVELRCDPISGHTALYWYRQSLGQGPEFLIYFQGTGAADDSGLPNDRFFAVRPEGSVSTLKIQRTERGDSAVYLCASTPNPTSATGELFFGEGSRLTVL.

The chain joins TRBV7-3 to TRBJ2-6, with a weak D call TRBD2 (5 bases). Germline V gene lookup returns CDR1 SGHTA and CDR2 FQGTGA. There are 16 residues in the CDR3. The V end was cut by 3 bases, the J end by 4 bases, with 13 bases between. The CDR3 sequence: CASSLDSVSGANVLTF. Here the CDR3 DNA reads TGTGCCAGCAGCTTGGATAGCGTTTCGGGGGCCAACGTCCTGACTTTC.

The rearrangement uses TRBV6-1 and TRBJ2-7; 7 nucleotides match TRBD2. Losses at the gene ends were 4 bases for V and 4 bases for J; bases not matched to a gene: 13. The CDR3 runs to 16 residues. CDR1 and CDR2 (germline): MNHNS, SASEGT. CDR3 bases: TGTGCCAGCAGTGGAGTAGAGCGGGGCGGCGGTTACGAGCAGTACTTC. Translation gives CASSGVERGGGYEQYF.

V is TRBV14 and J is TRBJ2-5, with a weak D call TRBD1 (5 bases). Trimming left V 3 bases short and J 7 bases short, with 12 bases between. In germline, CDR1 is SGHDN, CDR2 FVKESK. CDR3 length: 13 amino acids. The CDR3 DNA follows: TGTGCCAGCAGCCAGCAGGGTATGGGGACCCAGTACTTC. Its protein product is CASSQQGMGTQYF.